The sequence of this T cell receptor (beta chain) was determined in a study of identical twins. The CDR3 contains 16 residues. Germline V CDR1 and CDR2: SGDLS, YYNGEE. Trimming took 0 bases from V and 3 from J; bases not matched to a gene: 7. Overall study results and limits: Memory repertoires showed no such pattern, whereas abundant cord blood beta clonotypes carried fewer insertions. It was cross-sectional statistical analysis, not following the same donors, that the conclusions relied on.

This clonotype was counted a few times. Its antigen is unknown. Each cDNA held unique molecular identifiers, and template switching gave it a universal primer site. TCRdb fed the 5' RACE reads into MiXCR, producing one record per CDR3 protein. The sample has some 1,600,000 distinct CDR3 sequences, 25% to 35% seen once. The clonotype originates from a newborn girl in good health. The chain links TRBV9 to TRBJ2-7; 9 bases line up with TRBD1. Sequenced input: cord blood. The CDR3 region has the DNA TGTGCCAGCAGCGTAGCGCCCGGACAGGGGTTCTACGAGCAGTACTTC. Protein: CASSVAPGQGFYEQYF.